The source of this T cell receptor beta chain is a study of blood T cell repertoires in COVID-19. Study in general: The United States, Italy and Spain provided the acute and convalescent COVID-19 samples.

The CDR3 runs to 15 residues. J was trimmed by 7 bases and V by 6 bases; bases with no gene match: 10. Germline CDR1 and CDR2: LNHDA and SQIVND (reference sequence). This clone appeared once. Sequenced by immunoSEQ multiplex PCR; TCRdb stores in-frame clones only, minus some. The data contain 88,000 or so clones, roughly 83% of them singletons. The sample consisted of peripheral blood. This receptor was identified in a human donor in a cohort sampled during active COVID-19. This chain connects TRBV19 to TRBJ1-4; 8 bases map to TRBD1. The CDR3 DNA follows: TGTGCCAGTAGGGCCCTGACAGGGGAATTTGAAAAACTGTTTTTT. Translation gives CASRALTGEFEKLFF.